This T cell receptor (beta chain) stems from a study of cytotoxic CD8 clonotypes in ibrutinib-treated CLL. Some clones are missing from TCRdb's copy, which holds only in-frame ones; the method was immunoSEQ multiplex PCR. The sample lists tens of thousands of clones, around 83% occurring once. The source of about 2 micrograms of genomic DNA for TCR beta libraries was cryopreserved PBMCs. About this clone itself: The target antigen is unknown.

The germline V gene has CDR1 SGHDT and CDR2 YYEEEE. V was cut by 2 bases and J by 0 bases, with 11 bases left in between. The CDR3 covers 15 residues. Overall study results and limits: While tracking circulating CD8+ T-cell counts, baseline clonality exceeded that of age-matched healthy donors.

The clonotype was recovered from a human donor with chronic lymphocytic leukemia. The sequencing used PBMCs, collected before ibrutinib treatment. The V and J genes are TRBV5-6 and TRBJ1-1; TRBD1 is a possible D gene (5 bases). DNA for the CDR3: TGTGCCAGCAGCTTCCTGGGACGTATGAACACTGAAGCTTTCTTT. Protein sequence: CASSFLGRMNTEAFF.